The 29 T cell receptor beta chains presented below share a single source sample, sequenced in a study of cytomegalovirus exposure and HLA in healthy donors. 13 Jbeta primers and 60 Vbeta primers were used for the PCR. Method: immunoSEQ multiplex PCR; TCRdb's copy keeps in-frame clones and lacks some. Among about 130,000 clones, 70% to 80% were seen once, and the ten largest hold 2% to 2.5%. The specimen sequenced was PBMCs. These receptors all stem from a man between 18 and 29 years old in good health and CMV-seronegative.

This chain joins TRBV5-1 and TRBJ1-3; weak D call: TRBD1 (5 bases). V lost 1 base and J lost 3, with 17 bases in between. CDR1 and CDR2 from the germline V gene are SGHRS and YFSETQ. This CDR3 is 17 amino acids long. For the CDR3, the DNA is TGCGCCAGCAGCTTGTATTTCCAGGGTCAGGGTGGAAACACCATATATTTT. Translated, it gives CASSLYFQGQGGNTIYF.

CDR3 nucleotide sequence: TGTGCCTGGAGTGGGGACAACTTTTACGAGCAGTACTTC. It is translated as CAWSGDNFYEQYF. The chain carries TRBV30 and TRBJ2-7; D is perhaps TRBD1 (6 bases). V shed 1 base and J shed 4 bases, with 11 bases lying between them. Per germline, CDR1 GTSNPN and CDR2 SVGIG (reference sequence). The CDR3 length is 13 residues.

This clone appeared a few times. One end of the junction varies from germline; a read error may be responsible. The V and J genes are TRBV6-1 and TRBJ2-1; the match to TRBD2 covers 8 bases. CDR1 is MNHNS and CDR2 is SASEGT in the germline V gene. The CDR3 contains 15 residues. The CDR3 DNA is TGTGCCAGCAGGGAAGCGGGAGCGATGTACAATGAGCAGTTCTTC. This encodes CASREAGAMYNEQFF.

The rearrangement uses TRBV20-1 and TRBJ1-1; the D is unclear. The CDR3 spans 11 residues. Trimming left V 7 bases short and J 7 bases short, with 13 bases between. Germline V gene sequence: CDR1 DFQATT, CDR2 SNEGSKA (reference sequence). The CDR3 coding sequence is TGCAGTGTTCCAGGAACACGTGAAGCTTTCTTT. Its protein product is CSVPGTREAFF.

The chain recombines TRBV6-1 with TRBJ2-7, with a weak D call TRBD1 (6 bases). Trimming took off 7 bases at V and 6 bases at J, with 13 bases between the two ends. This CDR3 is built from 12 residues. Germline V gene sequence: CDR1 MNHNS, CDR2 SASEGT. The CDR3 DNA reads TGTGCCAGCAAGGGGGTGAGGGGCGAGCAGTACGTC. Translating gives CASKGVRGEQYV.

This chain joins TRBV5-4 and TRBJ2-3; TRBD2 agrees at 8 bases. From germline, CDR1 is SGHNT and CDR2 YYREEE (reference sequence). CDR3 length: 18 residues. The V segment lost 0 bases and the J segment 2 bases; nucleotides outside the gene matches: 11. This CDR3 reads CASSLAGRGWRVTDTQYF. As DNA, the CDR3 is TGTGCCAGCAGCTTGGCCGGGAGGGGGTGGAGGGTCACAGATACGCAGTATTTT.

This chain uses TRBV7-9 with TRBJ1-4; 12 bases map to TRBD1. The germline V gene has CDR1 SEHNR and CDR2 FQNEAQ (reference sequence). Unmatched junction bases numbered 4, after V lost 5 bases and J lost 6 bases. The CDR3 has 15 amino acids. CDR3 in DNA: TGTGCCAGCAGCACCCGGGACAGGGGGCATGAAAAACTGTTTTTT. This encodes CASSTRDRGHEKLFF.

The V gene is TRBV30, the J gene TRBJ2-3; 9 nucleotides align to TRBD2. After removal of 5 bases from V and 6 bases from J, the junction contained 9 bases not matched to a gene. The germline V gene encodes CDR1 GTSNPN and CDR2 SVGIG (reference sequence). The CDR3 is made up of 14 amino acids. The chain's CDR3 is CAWAGLAGTDTQYF. CDR3 DNA: TGTGCCTGGGCGGGGCTAGCGGGAACCGATACGCAGTATTTT.

V is TRBV7-8 and J is TRBJ1-1, with D possibly matching TRBD1 (5 bases). Trimming cost V 5 bases and J 5 bases, with 33 bases left between them. CDR1 is SGHVS, CDR2 FQNEAQ, per germline. The CDR3 is 20 amino acids. CDR3 in DNA: TGTGCCAGCAGCATCTCCCTCGATTTCCGGGACCCGACTAGGGGTACTGAAGCTTTCTTT. Protein sequence: CASSISLDFRDPTRGTEAFF.

The chain recombines TRBV6-1 with TRBJ2-4, with 7 bases that match TRBD1. Trimming cost V 6 bases and J 10 bases; bases outside gene matches: 6. The CDR3 consists of 12 residues. Germline loops: CDR1 MNHNS, CDR2 SASEGT. The CDR3: CASSDNRGIQYF. Written as DNA, the CDR3 is TGTGCCAGCAGCGATAACAGGGGTATTCAGTACTTC.

V usage is TRBV7-3 and J usage is TRBJ1-3; D remains unclear. The CDR3 extends over 14 amino acids. V shed 8 bases and J shed 0 bases, with 11 bases lying between them. Per the germline V gene, CDR1 is SGHTA and CDR2 is FQGTGA. The DNA of the CDR3 is TGTGCCAGCGGAGCACCGAGCTCTGGAAACACCATATATTTT. Encoded protein: CASGAPSSGNTIYF.

The V call is TRBV2, the J call TRBJ2-3; a weak D match, TRBD2 (6 bases). CDR1 and CDR2 (germline): SNHLY, FYNNEI. Deletions cut 11 bases from V and 4 bases from J, with 16 bases between. The length of the CDR3 is 13 residues. CDR3 sequence: CAGQGGRADTQYF. DNA for the CDR3: TGTGCCGGCCAAGGAGGGCGCGCAGATACGCAGTATTTT.

This chain joins TRBV7-2 and TRBJ1-1; D gene unclear. Deletions cut 1 base from V and 4 bases from J, with 16 bases between. The CDR3 extends over 16 amino acids. Germline CDR1 and CDR2: SGHTA and FQGNSA. CDR3 protein: CASSLVLVGAGTEAFF. DNA for the CDR3: TGTGCCAGCAGCTTAGTGTTAGTGGGCGCAGGCACTGAAGCTTTCTTT.

The sample holds a few counts of this clone. The genes are TRBV29-1 and TRBJ2-3; D is ambiguous. The germline CDR1 and CDR2 sequences are SQVTM and ANQGSEA. This CDR3 region has 11 residues. V lost 7 bases and J 7 bases, leaving 12 bases between the germline ends. CDR3 residues: CSANIPYTQYF. CDR3 sequence (DNA): TGCAGCGCTAATATCCCTTATACGCAGTATTTT.

The genes are TRBV2 and TRBJ1-5; D unclear. Trimming took 11 bases from V and 0 from J, leaving 14 bases between them. Germline values: CDR1 SNHLY, CDR2 FYNNEI. The CDR3 has 14 residues. The CDR3 DNA is TGTGCCGGCAACCTAGGCAATAGCAATCAGCCCCAGCATTTT. Translating gives CAGNLGNSNQPQHF.

The chain employs TRBV10-3 and TRBJ1-2, with 10 nucleotides matching TRBD1. The length of the CDR3 is 14 residues. Germline assignment: CDR1 ENHRY and CDR2 SYGVKD. The V and J ends lost 10 bases and 3 bases, in that order; junction bases with no gene match: 8. The CDR3 DNA sequence: TGTGCCACCCTCGACAGGGGGCGAGACTATGGCTACACCTTC. Its protein is CATLDRGRDYGYTF.

The chain combines TRBV15 with TRBJ2-7; TRBD2 matches 12 bases. V trimming: 1 base; J trimming: 1 base; junction bases outside the gene matches: 8. The germline V gene encodes CDR1 LNHNV and CDR2 YYDKDF (reference sequence). CDR3 size: 18 residues. CDR3 coding DNA: TGTGCCACCAGCAGAGGGGCTAGCGGGAGGGATCCGTCCTACGAGCAGTACGTC. The encoded protein is CATSRGASGRDPSYEQYV.

The rearrangement links TRBV5-4 to TRBJ2-5; 14 bases map to TRBD2. The DNA matches TRBJ2-7 better at its end, which makes the J call doubtful. CDR3 length: 15 amino acids. CDR1 SGHNT and CDR2 YYREEE come from the germline V gene (reference sequence). The chain's CDR3 is CASSVGLAGVYEQYF. For the CDR3, the DNA is TGTGCCAGCAGCGTGGGACTAGCGGGAGTTTACGAGCAGTACTTC.

The chain couples TRBV7-2 to TRBJ2-3, with D maybe TRBD2 (6 bases). This CDR3 spans 16 amino acids. The germline V gene has CDR1 SGHTA and CDR2 FQGNSA. V was pared by 5 bases and J by 2 bases, with 17 bases between. The CDR3 loop is CASSPPQAGLTDTQYF. In DNA form, the CDR3 reads TGTGCCAGCAGCCCCCCCCAGGCGGGACTCACAGATACGCAGTATTTT.

The rearrangement joins TRBV23-1 to TRBJ2-1; D possibly corresponds to TRBD1 (6 bases). TRBV23-1 is sorted into the ORF group, with uncertain function. CDR3 length: 16 amino acids. Between the trimmed V and J ends, which lost 7 bases and 7 bases, there was a span of 23 bases. The CDR3 reads CASTLQGSRYRNEQFF. The CDR3 bases are TGCGCCAGCACCCTACAGGGTTCCAGATATCGTAATGAGCAGTTCTTC.

J is TRBJ2-3 and V is TRBV6-5, with TRBD2 as a possible D gene (6 bases). The germline V and J ends were trimmed by 6 bases and 9 bases, with 13 bases remaining between them. CDR1 MNHEY and CDR2 SVGAGI come from the germline V gene. The CDR3 spans 12 residues. The DNA for the CDR3 is TGTGCCAGCAGGTCTAGGGAGGCCACGCAGTATTTT. Translated, it gives CASRSREATQYF.

The rearrangement uses TRBV5-4 and TRBJ2-3; TRBD2 matches at 14 bases. CDR1 and CDR2 (germline): SGHNT, YYREEE (reference sequence). This CDR3 is built from 16 residues. V was clipped by 2 bases and J by 4 bases; unmatched bases: 3. The CDR3 is CASSLGTSGSSDTQYF. The CDR3 coding sequence is TGTGCCAGCAGCTTAGGGACTAGCGGGAGTTCAGATACGCAGTATTTT.

V and J are TRBV4-2 and TRBJ2-1; 9 bases match TRBD2. The germline CDR1 and CDR2 sequences are LGHNA and YNFKEQ. The CDR3 is made up of 19 amino acids. The trim removed 3 bases at V and 7 bases at J, leaving 19 bases unmatched. The CDR3 loop is CASSQRGVAGAAWGNEQFF. The CDR3 nucleotides are TGTGCCAGCAGCCAGAGGGGTGTAGCGGGAGCCGCCTGGGGGAATGAGCAGTTCTTC.

The CDR3 loop reads CASKKAGTTSYNEQFF. The CDR3 DNA follows: TGTGCCAGCAAGAAAGCCGGGACAACCTCCTACAATGAGCAGTTCTTC. The chain has TRBV28 and TRBJ2-1; a possible D gene is TRBD1 (6 bases). The CDR3 covers 16 residues. V shed 7 bases and J shed 0 bases, with 16 bases lying between them. Germline CDR1 and CDR2: MDHEN and SYDVKM.

CDR3 DNA sequence: TGTGCCAGTAGTATGGGCGATGGGAGACCCAACGAGCAGTACTTC. Its protein is CASSMGDGRPNEQYF. This sequence joins TRBV19 and TRBJ2-7, with a tentative D call TRBD2 (5 bases). Germline V CDR1 and CDR2: LNHDA, SQIVND (reference sequence). Trimming removed 3 bases at V and 5 bases at J, with 17 bases between. The CDR3 is 15 residues long.

CDR3 bases: TGTGCCAGCGGGGCCCGCAGGGTGGTGGGCGAGACCCAGTACTTC. Translated, it gives CASGARRVVGETQYF. V usage is TRBV6-5 and J usage is TRBJ2-5; D might be TRBD1 (5 bases). V lost 8 bases, J lost 5 bases, and 21 bases lay in between. CDR1 is MNHEY and CDR2 is SVGAGI in the germline V gene. The CDR3 totals 15 residues.

The V and J genes are TRBV4-2 and TRBJ2-4; 9 nucleotides agree with TRBD2. Germline-derived CDR1 and CDR2 are LGHNA and YNFKEQ. The CDR3 has 16 residues. Unmatched junction bases numbered 8, after V lost 0 bases and J lost 8 bases. For the CDR3, the DNA is TGTGCCAGCAGCCAAGATCGAAATAGCGGGAGTTACATTCAGTACTTC. Translating it yields CASSQDRNSGSYIQYF.

With respect to this clone: Other DNA sequences in the same sample also yield this CDR3. The chain recombines TRBV5-1 with TRBJ2-3; D unresolved. The CDR3 consists of 16 residues. Trimming took 4 bases from V and 5 from J, leaving 20 bases between them. Germline loops: CDR1 SGHRS, CDR2 YFSETQ. CDR3 amino acids: CASSLAASNSGDTQYF. The CDR3 nucleotides are TGCGCCAGCAGCCTGGCGGCTAGTAATTCGGGAGATACGCAGTATTTT.

V usage is TRBV19 and J usage is TRBJ1-1, with a weak D call TRBD1 (5 bases). Looked up from germline, CDR1 is LNHDA and CDR2 is SQIVND (reference sequence). V shed 9 bases and J shed 11 bases, with 25 bases lying between them. The CDR3 totals 14 residues. CDR3 in amino acids: CASHPRGKLPGAFF. The CDR3 DNA reads as TGTGCCAGCCACCCCCGTGGGAAACTCCCAGGGGCTTTCTTT.